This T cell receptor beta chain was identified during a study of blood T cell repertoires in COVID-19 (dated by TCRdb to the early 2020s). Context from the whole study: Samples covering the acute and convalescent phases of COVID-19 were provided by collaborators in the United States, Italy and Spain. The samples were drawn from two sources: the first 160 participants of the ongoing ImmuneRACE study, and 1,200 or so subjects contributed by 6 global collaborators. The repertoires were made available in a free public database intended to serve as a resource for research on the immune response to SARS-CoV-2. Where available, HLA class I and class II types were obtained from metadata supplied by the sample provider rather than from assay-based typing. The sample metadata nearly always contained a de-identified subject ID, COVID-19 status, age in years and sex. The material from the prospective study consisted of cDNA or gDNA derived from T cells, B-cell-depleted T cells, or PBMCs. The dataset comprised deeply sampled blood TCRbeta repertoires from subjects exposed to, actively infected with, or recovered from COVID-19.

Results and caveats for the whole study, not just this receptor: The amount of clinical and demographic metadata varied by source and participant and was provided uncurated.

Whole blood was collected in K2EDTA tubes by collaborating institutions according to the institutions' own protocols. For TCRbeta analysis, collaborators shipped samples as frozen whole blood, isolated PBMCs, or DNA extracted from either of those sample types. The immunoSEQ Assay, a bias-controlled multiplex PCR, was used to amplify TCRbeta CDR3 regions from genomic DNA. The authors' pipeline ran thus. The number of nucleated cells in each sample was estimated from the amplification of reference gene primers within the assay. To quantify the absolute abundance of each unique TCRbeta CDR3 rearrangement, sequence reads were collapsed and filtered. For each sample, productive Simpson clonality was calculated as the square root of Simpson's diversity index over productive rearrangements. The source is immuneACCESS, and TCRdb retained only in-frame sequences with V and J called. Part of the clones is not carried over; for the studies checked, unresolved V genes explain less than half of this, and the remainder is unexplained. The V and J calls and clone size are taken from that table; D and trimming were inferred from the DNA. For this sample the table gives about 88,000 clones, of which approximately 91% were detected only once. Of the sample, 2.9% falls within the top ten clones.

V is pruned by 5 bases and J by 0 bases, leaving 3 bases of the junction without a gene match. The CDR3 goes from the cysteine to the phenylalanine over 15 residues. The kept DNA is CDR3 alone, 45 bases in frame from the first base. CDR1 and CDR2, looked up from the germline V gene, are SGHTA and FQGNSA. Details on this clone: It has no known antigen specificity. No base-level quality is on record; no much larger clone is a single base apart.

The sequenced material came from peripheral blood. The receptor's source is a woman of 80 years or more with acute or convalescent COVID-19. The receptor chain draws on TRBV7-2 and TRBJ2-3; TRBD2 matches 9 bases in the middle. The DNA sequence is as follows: TGTGCCAGCAGCACTAGCGGGCGCAGCACAGATACGCAGTATTTT. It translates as CASSTSGRSTDTQYF.